Below, 17 T cell receptor beta chains from the same sample are listed, as sequenced in a study of cytomegalovirus exposure and HLA in healthy donors. It was with 60 Vbeta and 13 Jbeta primers that the PCR ran. Clones were sequenced by immunoSEQ multiplex PCR, and TCRdb holds only the in-frame ones, with some missing. The repertoire holds over 65,000 clones, with about 79% as singletons. The sequencing input was PBMCs. All receptors derive from a man between 60 and 75 years old in good health and CMV-seropositive.

This sequence joins TRBV6-1 and TRBJ2-5, with TRBD2 identical over 15 bases. The CDR3 loop spans 18 amino acids. V shed 1 base, J shed 0 bases, and the junction held 3 bases outside the gene matches. CDR1 and CDR2 (germline): MNHNS, SASEGT. The CDR3 protein is CASSEGGLAGGHQETQYF. DNA of the CDR3: TGTGCCAGCAGTGAAGGGGGACTAGCGGGGGGACACCAAGAGACCCAGTACTTC.

This chain's CDR3 is CSASLDRVAFF. The CDR3 nucleotides are TGCAGCGCTTCCCTTGACCGGGTAGCTTTCTTT. The gene calls are TRBV29-1 and TRBJ1-1; D remains unclear. Trimming pared 7 bases from V and 10 bases from J, leaving 16 bases between. Per the germline V gene, CDR1 is SQVTM and CDR2 is ANQGSEA. CDR3 length equals 11 residues. The full variable domain, completed using reference TRBV29-1 and TRBJ1-1, is SAVISQKPSRDICQRGTSLTIQCQVDSQVTMMFWYRQQPGQSLTLIATANQGSEATYESGFVIDKFPISRPNLTFSTLTVSNMSPEDSSIYLCSASLDRVAFFGQGTRLTVV.

The chain recombines TRBV21-1 with TRBJ2-5; TRBD2, the table's D call, was not compared with the DNA. TRBV21-1 has pseudogene status. The CDR3 runs 16 residues. The CDR3 sequence is CASSHSTSGRGKTQYF. CDR3 sequence (DNA): TGTGCCAGCAGCCATAGTACTAGCGGGAGAGGGAAGACCCAGTACTTC.

The CDR3 protein is CASSSDSEMDQPQHF. The CDR3 DNA reads as TGTGCCAGCAGTTCGGACAGCGAGATGGATCAGCCCCAGCATTTT. V gene TRBV9 combines with J gene TRBJ1-5; the D gene is possibly TRBD1 (6 bases). Trimming stripped 5 bases from V and 5 bases from J, with 17 bases between. CDR1 SGDLS and CDR2 YYNGEE come from the germline V gene. This CDR3 has 15 residues. The whole variable domain, filled in from reference TRBV9 and TRBJ1-5, reads DSGVTQTPKHLITATGQRVTLRCSPRSGDLSVYWYQQSLDQGLQFLIQYYNGEERAKGNILERFSAQQFPDLHSELNLSSLELGDSALYFCASSSDSEMDQPQHFGDGTRLSIL.

V is TRBV27 and J is TRBJ2-7, with 10 bases fitting TRBD1. Looked up from germline, CDR1 is MNHEY and CDR2 is SMNVEV (reference sequence). The CDR3 spans 15 residues. V shed 4 bases and J 5 bases; nucleotides not matched to a gene: 8. CDR3 in DNA: TGTGCCAGCAGTTCCCGGACAGGGGGTTGGGACGAGCAGTACTTC. Its translation: CASSSRTGGWDEQYF.

Concerning this clone: One end of the junction does not line up with germline, which may come from a read error. The CDR3, as DNA: TGTGCCAGCAGTGGGGCAGGGGCAAACACTGAAGCTTTCTTT. Protein: CASSGAGANTEAFF. This sequence joins TRBV10-3 and TRBJ1-1; the D gene is possibly TRBD1 (6 bases). The CDR3 totals 14 residues. Germline assignment: CDR1 ENHRY and CDR2 SYGVKD.

The rearrangement joins TRBV13 to TRBJ2-3; 8 positions match TRBD1. The CDR3 has 17 residues. Germline CDR1 is PRHDT and CDR2 is FYEKMQ (reference sequence). Germline trimming cut 6 bases from V and 5 bases from J; bases unmatched to any gene: 16. CDR3: CASRRLGTGNLIDTQYF. The CDR3 nucleotides read TGTGCCAGCAGACGCTTAGGGACAGGAAATCTCATAGATACGCAGTATTTT. Supplemented by reference TRBV13 and TRBJ2-3, the full variable domain reads AAGVIQSPRHLIKEKRETATLKCYPIPRHDTVYWYQQGPGQDPQFLISFYEKMQSDKGSIPDRFSAQQFSDYHSELNMSSLELGDSALYFCASRRLGTGNLIDTQYFGPGTRLTVL.

J is TRBJ2-4 and V is TRBV7-6; D is possibly TRBD2 (5 bases). The CDR3 is made up of 17 amino acids. From germline, CDR1 is SGHVS and CDR2 FNYEAQ. The V gene lost 1 base and the J gene lost 0 bases, with 13 bases spanning the gap. CDR3 loop: CASSLGSARLAKNIQYF. DNA for the CDR3: TGTGCCAGCAGCTTAGGTAGCGCCAGATTAGCCAAAAACATTCAGTACTTC. Full variable domain (missing parts from reference TRBV7-6 and TRBJ2-4): GAGVSQSPRYKVTKRGQDVALRCDPISGHVSLYWYRQALGQGPEFLTYFNYEAQQDKSGLPNDRFSAERPEGSISTLTIQRTEQRDSAMYRCASSLGSARLAKNIQYFGAGTRLSVL.

The chain carries TRBV6-6 and TRBJ2-7; unclear D gene. The V gene's germline CDR1 is MNHNY and CDR2 SVGAGI (reference sequence). Trimming cost V 0 bases and J 1 base, with 7 bases left between them. The CDR3 totals 14 residues. The DNA for the CDR3 is TGTGCCAGCAGTTACTCGCACGGTTCCTACGAGCAGTACTTC. It yields the protein CASSYSHGSYEQYF.

The CDR3, as DNA: TGTGCCAGCAGCGTTCGGACTAGCGGGGGGGCCACAGGGGCCAACGTCCTGACTTTC. It encodes CASSVRTSGGATGANVLTF. The J gene is TRBJ2-6, the V gene TRBV9, with 15 positions matching TRBD2. CDR3 length: 19 amino acids. The V segment lost 2 bases and the J segment 4 bases; nucleotides outside the gene matches: 7. Germline CDR1 is SGDLS and CDR2 is YYNGEE.

The chain combines TRBV27 with TRBJ1-5, with D tentatively TRBD1 (5 bases). Per the germline V gene, CDR1 is MNHEY and CDR2 is SMNVEV (reference sequence). The CDR3 runs 13 residues. V lost 6 bases and J lost 4, with 10 bases in between. The CDR3 bases are TGTGCCAGCAGCACCAGGGCGAATCAGCCCCAGCATTTT. This encodes CASSTRANQPQHF.

The V gene is TRBV7-8, the J gene TRBJ1-2; D call uncertain. The CDR3 extends over 13 amino acids. From germline, CDR1 is SGHVS and CDR2 FQNEAQ. With 3 bases removed from V and 7 bases from J, the gap between germline ends came to 12 bases. CDR3 sequence reads: CASSFRGGGGYTF. The CDR3 DNA reads TGTGCCAGCAGCTTCCGCGGCGGAGGTGGCTACACCTTC.

The chain employs TRBV19 and TRBJ2-1, with 10 bases fitting TRBD2. The CDR3 spans 16 residues. The germline V gene encodes CDR1 LNHDA and CDR2 SQIVND (reference sequence). V shed 5 bases and J 0 bases; nucleotides not matched to a gene: 4. DNA for the CDR3: TGTGCCAGTAGTCTAGCGGGGGAGAGCTCCTACAATGAGCAGTTCTTC. Encoded protein: CASSLAGESSYNEQFF.

This clone was seen only a few times. Here the CDR3 DNA reads TGTGCCATCAGGGCGGACAGGGCTAGTGTTGAGCAGTTCTTC. This encodes CAIRADRASVEQFF. V is TRBV6-1 and J is TRBJ2-1; 8 bases agree with TRBD1. V shed 10 bases and J 9 bases; nucleotides not matched to a gene: 14. CDR1 is MNHNS and CDR2 is SASEGT in the germline V gene. This CDR3 is built from 14 residues.

This chain joins TRBV6-5 and TRBJ2-2; 8 bases are shared with TRBD1. The J segment lost 0 bases and the V segment lost 4 bases, leaving 1 base of the junction unmatched. The CDR3 loop spans 15 amino acids. The germline gives CDR1 MNHEY, CDR2 SVGAGI. CDR3 in amino acids: CASSLQGANTGELFF. DNA of the CDR3: TGTGCCAGCAGTTTACAGGGGGCGAACACCGGGGAGCTGTTTTTT.

The rearrangement joins TRBV2 to TRBJ2-2; 11 bases match TRBD2. V gave up 6 bases and J gave up 7 bases; unmatched junction bases: 7. The CDR3 spans 15 residues. Germline values: CDR1 SNHLY, CDR2 FYNNEI. In DNA form, the CDR3 reads TGTGCCAGCAGAAAGGAACTAGCGGGAGTCGGGGAGCTGTTTTTT. Translation: CASRKELAGVGELFF. Together with reference TRBV2 and TRBJ2-2, the CDR3 gives the full variable domain: EPEVTQTPSHQVTQMGQEVILRCVPISNHLYFYWYRQILGQKVEFLVSFYNNEISEKSEIFDDQFSVERPDGSNFTLKIRSTKLEDSAMYFCASRKELAGVGELFFGEGSRLTVL.

The chain couples TRBV6-5 to TRBJ2-1; D is unclear. There are 14 residues in the CDR3. CDR1 is MNHEY, CDR2 SVGAGI, per germline. Trimming took 2 bases from V and 4 from J, leaving 9 bases between them. CDR3 in DNA: TGTGCCAGCAGTTACCGCTGGCGGTACAATGAGCAGTTCTTC. Encoded protein: CASSYRWRYNEQFF.